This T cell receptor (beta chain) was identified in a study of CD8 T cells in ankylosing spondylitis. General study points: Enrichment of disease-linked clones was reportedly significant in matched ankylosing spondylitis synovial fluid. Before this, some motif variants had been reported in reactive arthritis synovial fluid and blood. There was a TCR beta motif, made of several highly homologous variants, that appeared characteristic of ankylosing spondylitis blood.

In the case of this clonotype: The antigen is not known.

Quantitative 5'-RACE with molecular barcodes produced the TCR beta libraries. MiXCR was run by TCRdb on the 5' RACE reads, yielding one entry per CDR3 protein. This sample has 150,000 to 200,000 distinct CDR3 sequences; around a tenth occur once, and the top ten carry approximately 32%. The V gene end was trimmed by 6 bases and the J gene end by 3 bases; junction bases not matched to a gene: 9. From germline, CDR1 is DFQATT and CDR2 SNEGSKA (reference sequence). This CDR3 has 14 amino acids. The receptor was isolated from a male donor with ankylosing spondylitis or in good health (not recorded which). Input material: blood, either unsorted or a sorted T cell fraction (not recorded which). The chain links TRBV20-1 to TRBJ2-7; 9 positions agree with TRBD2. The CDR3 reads CSARGLARVYEQYF. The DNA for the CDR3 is TGCAGTGCGAGGGGACTAGCTAGGGTCTACGAGCAGTACTTC.